This passage covers 19 T cell receptor beta chains from one sample sequenced in a study of shared clonotypes between healthy human individuals. Libraries were prepared by immunoSEQ multiplex PCR; TCRdb keeps only in-frame clonotypes and omits some of them. The sample includes approximately 2,300,000 clones, just under 95% of them seen just once. Material for sequencing was naive CD4+ T cells from PBMCs. Subset in this sample: CD45RA+ positively selected. The source is a man between 18 and 35 years old in good health. Some clones in this sample may be carry-over from other donors' samples.

J is TRBJ2-1 and V is TRBV9; D remains unclear. CDR1 is SGDLS, CDR2 YYNGEE, per germline. With 0 bases removed from V and 0 bases from J, the gap between germline ends came to 10 bases. This CDR3 has 16 amino acids. The CDR3 DNA is TGTGCCAGCAGCGTAGAGGTGTCTATCTCCTACAATGAGCAGTTCTTC. Its translation is CASSVEVSISYNEQFF. The full variable domain, with the rest looked up from reference TRBV9 and TRBJ2-1, is DSGVTQTPKHLITATGQRVTLRCSPRSGDLSVYWYQQSLDQGLQFLIQYYNGEERAKGNILERFSAQQFPDLHSELNLSSLELGDSALYFCASSVEVSISYNEQFFGPGTRLTVL.

The chain has TRBV5-4 and TRBJ2-2; 8 positions match TRBD2. Per the germline V gene, CDR1 is SGHNT and CDR2 is YYREEE (reference sequence). CDR3 size: 16 residues. The junction had 9 bases not matched to a gene; V was cut back by 4 bases and J by 4 bases. This chain's CDR3 is CASSPGTSPATGELFF. CDR3 nucleotides: TGTGCCAGCAGCCCGGGGACTAGTCCCGCCACCGGGGAGCTGTTTTTT.

In the case of this clone: The same CDR3 arises from other DNA sequences in this sample as well. The chain uses TRBV28 and TRBJ1-2; maybe TRBD1 (5 bases). Looked up from germline, CDR1 is MDHEN and CDR2 is SYDVKM. Trimming stripped 6 bases from V and 4 bases from J, with 6 bases between. The CDR3 consists of 11 residues. This chain's CDR3 is CASSQGYGYTF. Here the CDR3 DNA reads TGTGCCAGCAGCCAGGGCTATGGCTACACCTTC.

The chain links TRBV5-4 to TRBJ2-1, with 8 positions matching TRBD2. The V and J ends lost 2 bases and 2 bases, in that order; junction bases with no gene match: 15. Germline CDR1 SGHNT, CDR2 YYREEE (reference sequence). This CDR3 spans 19 amino acids. The CDR3 nucleotides read TGTGCCAGCAGCTTCGGACTAGCTCAGGAGGGCCGCCCCTACAATGAGCAGTTCTTC. It specifies CASSFGLAQEGRPYNEQFF.

The genes are TRBV2 and TRBJ1-1; 11 nucleotides line up with TRBD1. V lost 3 bases, J lost 3 bases, and 6 bases stayed unmatched. Germline CDR1 and CDR2: SNHLY and FYNNEI. The CDR3 sequence is 16 residues long. The CDR3 region has the DNA TGTGCCAGCAGTGATAGGACAGGGGGCGCGGACACTGAAGCTTTCTTT. Its translation is CASSDRTGGADTEAFF.

This sequence joins TRBV10-1 and TRBJ2-3; 10 positions agree with TRBD2. The V gene's germline CDR1 is WNHNN and CDR2 SYGVQD (reference sequence). There are 15 residues in the CDR3. With V trimmed by 3 bases and J by 0 bases, 0 bases remained unmatched. This CDR3 reads CASSELAGSTDTQYF. Written as DNA, the CDR3 is TGCGCCAGCAGTGAACTAGCGGGGAGCACAGATACGCAGTATTTT.

Details on this clone: Other DNA variants within this sample encode the same CDR3. The chain has TRBV2 and TRBJ2-1, with 8 positions matching TRBD1. CDR1 is SNHLY, CDR2 FYNNEI, per germline. There are 15 residues in the CDR3. Losses at the gene ends were 6 bases for V and 4 bases for J; bases not matched to a gene: 8. CDR3 region: CASSGGQGAYNEQFF. Here the CDR3 DNA reads TGTGCCAGCAGCGGCGGACAGGGAGCGTACAATGAGCAGTTCTTC.

This sequence joins TRBV7-9 and TRBJ1-4; TRBD1 agrees at 9 bases. The germline V gene encodes CDR1 SEHNR and CDR2 FQNEAQ (reference sequence). CDR3 size: 16 residues. The trim removed 0 bases at V and 6 bases at J, leaving 5 bases unmatched. The CDR3 coding sequence is TGTGCCAGCAGCTTAGCGTGGACAGGGGAGGATGAAAAACTGTTTTTT. It is translated as CASSLAWTGEDEKLFF.

The J gene is TRBJ1-2, the V gene TRBV28; no reliable D call. The CDR3 runs 13 residues. The germline V and J ends were trimmed by 3 bases and 8 bases, with 13 bases remaining between them. Germline V gene data show CDR1 as MDHEN and CDR2 as SYDVKM. The CDR3 nucleotides read TGTGCCAGCAGTTTCACGGTTTCGGGAGGCTACACCTTC. This sequence encodes CASSFTVSGGYTF.

CDR3 protein: CASSQDRGVYNEQFF. CDR3 coding DNA: TGTGCCAGCAGCCAAGACCGGGGGGTCTACAATGAGCAGTTCTTC. The rearrangement uses TRBV4-2 and TRBJ2-1, with 7 bases aligning to TRBD2. Per germline, CDR1 LGHNA and CDR2 YNFKEQ. The V gene end was trimmed by 0 bases and the J gene end by 3 bases; junction bases not matched to a gene: 2. The CDR3 runs to 15 residues.

V and J are TRBV2 and TRBJ2-3, with 7 bases lining up with TRBD1. J lost 1 base, V lost 5 bases, and 6 bases had no gene match. The CDR3 runs 15 residues. Germline assignment: CDR1 SNHLY and CDR2 FYNNEI. CDR3 loop: CASSRQGRGTDTQYF. As DNA, the CDR3 is TGTGCCAGCAGTAGACAGGGTCGTGGCACAGATACGCAGTATTTT.

To note about this clone: This sample also contains other DNA sequences that code for the same CDR3. V gene TRBV5-6 combines with J gene TRBJ2-3; 7 bases are a match to TRBD2. This CDR3 is built from 15 residues. CDR1 SGHDT and CDR2 YYEEEE come from the germline V gene. Trimming removed 0 bases from V and 4 bases from J; junction bases left unmatched: 5. CDR3 sequence: CASSLGLAGADTQYF. Here the CDR3 DNA reads TGTGCCAGCAGCTTGGGACTAGCCGGCGCAGATACGCAGTATTTT.

V is TRBV25-1 and J is TRBJ2-5; D is uncertain. The CDR3 loop spans 15 amino acids. V lost 6 bases and J 5 bases, leaving 19 bases between the germline ends. Germline loops: CDR1 MGHDK, CDR2 SYGVNS. The CDR3 is CASSPNTLGGETQYF. Here the CDR3 DNA reads TGTGCCAGCAGCCCAAACACCCTCGGTGGGGAGACCCAGTACTTC.

The chain is built from TRBV5-1 and TRBJ2-7; no reliable D call. The CDR3 runs to 12 residues. The ends were cut back, 0 bases at V and 5 bases at J, with 6 bases in the middle. CDR1 and CDR2 (germline): SGHRS, YFSETQ. CDR3 protein: CASSLDKDEQYF. Here the CDR3 DNA reads TGCGCCAGCAGCTTGGACAAAGACGAGCAGTACTTC.

The CDR3 loop reads CAWGDGTGPTDTQYF. As DNA, the CDR3 is TGTGCCTGGGGGGACGGGACAGGGCCAACAGATACGCAGTATTTT. The chain couples TRBV30 to TRBJ2-3, with 9 bases lining up with TRBD1. The CDR3 covers 15 residues. Germline lookup yields CDR1 GTSNPN and CDR2 SVGIG (reference sequence). Trimming took 5 bases from V and 3 from J; bases not matched to a gene: 9.

The genes are TRBV5-1 and TRBJ2-7; possibly TRBD2 for D (6 bases). The CDR3 contains 15 residues. Trimming shortened V by 0 bases and J by 5 bases, and 15 bases separated the two germline ends. The germline gives CDR1 SGHRS, CDR2 YFSETQ. The CDR3 DNA reads as TGCGCCAGCAGCTTGGAGGCGGGAACTCGCAACGAGCAGTACTTC. Protein: CASSLEAGTRNEQYF.

This chain connects TRBV4-3 to TRBJ2-7; no firm D call. The CDR3 is made up of 15 amino acids. Germline values: CDR1 LGHNA, CDR2 YSLEER. The V end lost 1 base, the J end lost 3 bases, and 13 bases lay between the germline ends. In nucleotides, the CDR3 is TGCGCCAGCAGCCAAGGACCAAAAGGGATCTACGAGCAGTACTTC. Protein: CASSQGPKGIYEQYF.

This clone was recorded once. The chain combines TRBV6-5 with TRBJ1-3; weak D call: TRBD1 (6 bases). From germline, CDR1 is MNHEY and CDR2 SVGAGI. V lost 7 bases, J lost 0 bases, and 13 bases lay in between. The CDR3 contains 15 residues. CDR3 in DNA: TGTGCCAGCACTCGGACAGTCAGCTCTGGAAACACCATATATTTT. This gives the protein CASTRTVSSGNTIYF.

For this clone: The junction departs from the called germline gene at one end, perhaps through a read error. This chain uses TRBV10-3 with TRBJ1-2, with D possibly TRBD1 on 6 matching bases. CDR3 length equals 14 residues. Per germline, CDR1 ENHRY and CDR2 SYGVKD. The CDR3 sequence: CAIHPTGENSGYTF. In nucleotides, the CDR3 is TGTGCCATCCATCCGACAGGAGAAAACTCTGGCTACACCTTC.